These 27 T cell receptor beta chains were sequenced from one sample in a study of CD8+ T cells in alopecia areata. Sorting used CD4, CD8alpha, NKG2D, NKG2ACE and other markers on pooled cutaneous lymph node cells. Investigators isolated RNA and reverse transcribed it into cDNA to act as the sequencing template. Generated by immunoSEQ multiplex PCR, the TCRdb table keeps only in-frame clones and is missing some. This repertoire holds 200,000 to 300,000 clones, and none appear only once. The sequenced material came from CD4+ T cells sorted from a lymph node. The receptors come from a C3H/HeJ mouse with alopecia areata. The mouse strain carries the MHC haplotype H2-k.

This clone was seen more than once but under ten times. The listed genes are named as in mouse. Read sequence stops 3 residues before the CDR3 end, and the germline J gene provides the missing end. V usage is TRBV29 and J usage is TRBJ1-6; 9 nucleotides line up with TRBD1. TRBJ1-6 falls under the ORF class, with uncertain function. V lost 2 bases to trimming and J lost 3 bases; unmatched junction nucleotides: 5. The CDR3 has 17 residues. Germline V CDR1 and CDR2: MSHET, SYDVDS. The CDR3: CASSLEDRGVYNSPLYF. CDR3 DNA, as far as it was read: TGTGCTAGCAGTTTAGAGGACAGGGGAGTCTATAATTCGCCC.

As concerns this clone: Genes and germline come from the mouse. The CDR3 goes on 3 residues after the read ends, and that part is filled in from the germline J gene. The genes are TRBV13-3 and TRBJ1-6; 12 bases match TRBD1. TRBJ1-6 is identified as an open reading frame with a role that is uncertain. V lost 6 bases, J lost 4 bases, and 2 bases stayed unmatched. This CDR3 region has 15 residues. Germline CDR1 reads NNHDY; CDR2 reads SYVADS. The part of the CDR3 DNA that was read is TGTGCCAGCAAGGGACAGGGGGCTTATAATTCGCCC. It encodes CASKGQGAYNSP. The entire CDR3 is CASKGQGAYNSPLYF.

This clone was seen only a few times. The gene names here belong to mouse. The read gets to within 3 residues of the CDR3 end, and the germline J gene fills in the rest. V gene TRBV3 combines with J gene TRBJ1-6; 7 nucleotides match TRBD1. TRBJ1-6 is an open reading frame, and its role is uncertain. The length of the CDR3 is 11 residues. The V gene's germline CDR1 is SNHLY and CDR2 FYNGKV (reference sequence). The DNA read from the CDR3 is TGTGCCAGCAGCATTCCAGGGGGC. Translating it yields CASSIPGG. Given in full, the CDR3 is CASSIPGGLYF.

In this sample, this clone turned up a few times. Gene names refer to mouse genes. The CDR3 goes on 4 residues after the read ends, and that part is filled in from the germline J gene. The genes are TRBV13-2 and TRBJ2-5, with 7 bases aligning to TRBD1. The trim removed 1 base at V and 2 bases at J, leaving 1 base unmatched. CDR1 NNHNN and CDR2 SYGAGS come from the germline V gene (reference sequence). The CDR3 has 14 amino acids. The part of the CDR3 DNA that was read is TGTGCCAGCGGTGATCGGGACAGCCAAGAC. It yields the protein CASGDRDSQD. The entire CDR3 protein reads CASGDRDSQDTQYF.

Points on this clone: These gene names are mouse names. With the read ending 4 residues before the CDR3 end, the germline J gene is used to fill in that end. The chain uses TRBV13-1 and TRBJ2-2; D perhaps matches TRBD1 (5 bases). Germline V gene lookup returns CDR1 NSHNY and CDR2 SYGAGN. Trimming cost V 3 bases and J 2 bases, with 11 bases left between them. The CDR3 covers 15 residues. CDR3 residues: CASSVREGNTGQLYF. The sequenced CDR3 bases are TGTGCCAGCAGTGTCAGGGAAGGGAACACCGGG.

Concerning this clone: Gene names and germline refer to mouse. Read data end 4 residues before the CDR3 end; the end is taken from the germline J gene. The J gene is TRBJ2-7, the V gene TRBV5, with D possibly being TRBD1 (5 bases). This CDR3 comprises 13 residues. CDR1 is LGHNA, CDR2 YNLKQL, per germline (reference sequence). The CDR3 protein is CASSPPDTYEQYF. The sequenced part of the CDR3 DNA is TGTGCCAGCAGCCCCCCGGACACTTAT.

Points on this clone: Gene names denote mouse genes. The read finishes 4 residues shy of the CDR3 end, and the germline J gene is used to complete it. In the same sample, other DNA sequences code for this CDR3. The gene calls are TRBV19 and TRBJ2-3; TRBD2 matches 9 bases. Trimming removed 3 bases from V and 0 bases from J; junction bases left unmatched: 2. Germline CDR1 and CDR2: FNHDT and SITEND (reference sequence). This CDR3 has 15 amino acids. The CDR3 is CASSRDWASAETLYF. CDR3 DNA (partial): TGTGCCAGCAGTAGGGACTGGGCTAGTGCAGAA.

As for this clone: Gene and germline names: mouse. Read coverage stops 4 residues before the CDR3 terminus; the germline J gene supplies the remainder. This rearrangement joins TRBV13-1 to TRBJ2-4; 11 bases map to TRBD2. With 2 bases clipped from V and 2 bases from J, the junction kept 4 bases outside the gene matches. The CDR3 spans 16 residues. The V gene's germline CDR1 is NSHNY and CDR2 SYGAGN. CDR3 DNA (partial): TGTGCCAGCAGTGAAGAGACTGGGGGGGTTCAAAAC. Encoded protein: CASSEETGGVQN. The whole CDR3 reads CASSEETGGVQNTLYF.

This clone appeared a few times. The genes are named according to mouse. The read stops 4 residues short of the end of the CDR3; the missing end is completed from the germline J gene. V usage is TRBV13-1 and J usage is TRBJ1-2, with unresolved D. Germline-derived CDR1 and CDR2 are NSHNY and SYGAGN. This CDR3 spans 13 amino acids. The V and J ends lost 0 bases and 3 bases respectively, with 6 bases between them. CDR3 protein: CASSDALDSDYTF. The DNA read from the CDR3 is TGTGCCAGCAGTGATGCATTGGACTCC.

In its sample, this clone was seen a few times. These gene names are mouse names. The read comes to an end 4 residues before the CDR3 does, leaving the germline J gene to fill in the end. This chain joins TRBV1 and TRBJ2-7, with TRBD1 identical over 7 bases. Germline CDR1 and CDR2: NSQYPW and LRSPGD (reference sequence). The CDR3 has 15 amino acids. V was pared by 3 bases and J by 2 bases, with 7 bases of the junction left unmatched. Partial CDR3 DNA: TGCACCTGCAGTGCTCCCGGGACAGTTCCCTAT. This translates into CTCSAPGTVPY. The whole CDR3 sequence reads CTCSAPGTVPYEQYF.

Regarding this clone: Gene names are mouse gene names. The CDR3 end lies 4 residues beyond the end of the read and is filled in from the germline J gene. This chain joins TRBV13-1 and TRBJ2-3; 8 bases align to TRBD2. This CDR3 is built from 16 residues. With 1 base clipped from V and 0 bases from J, the junction kept 4 bases outside the gene matches. CDR1 and CDR2 (germline): NSHNY, SYGAGN. The CDR3 DNA, read in part, is TGTGCCAGCAGTGATTACTGGGGGCTTAGTGCAGAA. It yields the protein CASSDYWGLSAE. The whole CDR3 protein reads CASSDYWGLSAETLYF.

Of note for this clone: Mouse gene names apply. The read stops 4 residues short of the end of the CDR3; the missing end is completed from the germline J gene. This sequence joins TRBV13-3 and TRBJ2-4; a weak D match, TRBD1 (6 bases). Germline assignment: CDR1 NNHDY and CDR2 SYVADS. The CDR3 sequence is 13 residues long. Trimming shortened V by 4 bases and J by 2 bases, and 8 bases separated the two germline ends. The CDR3 here is CASSRDIQNTLYF. The part of the CDR3 DNA that was read is TGTGCCAGCAGTAGGGACATTCAAAAC.

This clone was counted a few times. Mouse names are used for the genes. With the read ending 4 residues before the CDR3 end, the germline J gene is used to fill in that end. This specimen includes other DNA sequences encoding the same CDR3. The rearrangement joins TRBV13-3 to TRBJ1-2; 8 bases agree with TRBD1. The CDR3 runs to 14 residues. Trimming removed 1 base from V and 3 bases from J; junction bases left unmatched: 2. Per germline, CDR1 NNHDY and CDR2 SYVADS. CDR3 amino acids: CASSDTGGDSDYTF. The CDR3 bases that were read are TGTGCCAGCAGTGATACAGGGGGGGACTCC.

At least ten counts were recorded for this clone. Mouse germline and gene names are used. The CDR3 is cut off 4 residues early in the read; its end comes from the germline J gene. The sample has other DNA sequences that encode this CDR3 too. The chain uses TRBV19 and TRBJ2-1; D might be TRBD1 (5 bases). There are 13 residues in the CDR3. The germline V gene has CDR1 FNHDT and CDR2 SITEND (reference sequence). The V end was cut by 5 bases, the J end by 0 bases, with 6 bases between. CDR3 region: CASRDNNYAEQFF. The DNA read from the CDR3 is TGTGCCAGCAGGGACAATAACTATGCT.

This clone was detected a few times. The gene symbols are mouse symbols. Coverage ceases 4 residues before the CDR3 finishes, and the germline J gene fills in the end. The V and J genes are TRBV13-3 and TRBJ2-2; 7 bases line up with TRBD2. Germline CDR1 reads NNHDY; CDR2 reads SYVADS. The CDR3 covers 15 residues. The ends lost 5 bases at V and 3 bases at J; junction bases unmatched: 7. Incomplete CDR3 DNA: TGTGCCAGCAGAACACTGGGGTTGCACACCGGG. It translates to CASRTLGLHTG. The CDR3 in its entirety is CASRTLGLHTGQLYF.

Comments on this clone: Genes here carry mouse names. The sequenced fragment ends 4 residues before the CDR3 boundary, so the rest is inferred from the germline J gene. This sequence joins TRBV1 and TRBJ2-1; D is perhaps TRBD1 (8 bases). The CDR3 runs 13 residues. Germline V lookup: CDR1 NSQYPW, CDR2 LRSPGD (reference sequence). The ends were cut back, 6 bases at V and 5 bases at J, with 11 bases in the middle. Incomplete CDR3 DNA: TGCACCTGCAGCACAGGGGGGGATGCT. Amino acids: CTCSTGGDA. Given in full, the CDR3 is CTCSTGGDAEQFF.

This clone was picked up a small number of times. Gene names are the mouse ones. The CDR3 end lies 4 residues beyond the end of the read and is filled in from the germline J gene. The V call is TRBV13-1, the J call TRBJ2-2; 8 bases fit TRBD1. The germline CDR1 and CDR2 sequences are NSHNY and SYGAGN. V trimming: 5 bases; J trimming: 0 bases; junction bases outside the gene matches: 3. CDR3 length equals 15 residues. The CDR3 bases that were read are TGTGCCAGCAGGAGGACAGGGTCAAACACCGGG. Translation gives CASRRTGSNTG. The entire CDR3 protein reads CASRRTGSNTGQLYF.

This clone was counted between two and nine times. Gene names denote mouse genes. The sequence runs out 4 residues before the end of the CDR3; the remainder is reconstructed from the germline J gene. The chain uses TRBV13-2 and TRBJ2-2; perhaps TRBD1 as D (8 bases). Germline V gene lookup returns CDR1 NNHNN and CDR2 SYGAGS (reference sequence). There are 13 residues in the CDR3. Trimming took 7 bases from V and 3 from J, leaving 10 bases between them. CDR3 loop: CASTGGDTGQLYF. The sequenced CDR3 bases are TGTGCCAGCACAGGGGGGGACACCGGG.

This clone was seen only a few times. Gene names denote mouse genes. The read ends 4 residues early relative to the CDR3; the germline J gene fills the gap. The V gene is TRBV5, the J gene TRBJ2-5, with 8 bases fitting TRBD2. CDR1 is LGHNA and CDR2 is YNLKQL in the germline V gene (reference sequence). The CDR3 extends over 15 amino acids. CDR3: CASSQEGGRSDTQYF. Partial CDR3 DNA: TGTGCCAGCAGCCAAGAGGGGGGGCGCTCGGAC.

This clone was picked up a small number of times. Gene names are mouse gene names. The chain's CDR3 is CASRHNAETLYF. CDR3 DNA, as far as it was read: TGTGCCAGCAGGCACAATGCAGAA. This chain connects TRBV19 to TRBJ2-3; D not resolved. From the germline J gene comes the end of the CDR3, since the read stops 4 residues before it. Looked up from germline, CDR1 is FNHDT and CDR2 is SITEND (reference sequence). The CDR3 extends over 12 amino acids. V lost 5 bases to trimming and J lost 2 bases, with 6 bases between them.

There are a few counts of this clone. Gene names denote mouse genes. The CDR3 is cut off 4 residues early in the read; its end comes from the germline J gene. The V gene is TRBV5, the J gene TRBJ2-2, with D tentatively TRBD2 (6 bases). CDR1 is LGHNA, CDR2 YNLKQL, per germline (reference sequence). With 10 bases removed from V and 0 bases from J, the gap between germline ends came to 9 bases. The CDR3 loop spans 13 amino acids. The CDR3 region is CATGGANTGQLYF. The DNA read from the CDR3 is TGTGCCACGGGGGGTGCAAACACCGGG.

Comments on this clone: Gene names follow the mouse nomenclature. The read halts 4 residues ahead of the CDR3 end, with the missing end drawn from the germline J gene. V and J are TRBV13-3 and TRBJ2-3; 11 nucleotides agree with TRBD2. In germline, CDR1 is NNHDY, CDR2 SYVADS. The CDR3 spans 16 residues. The V and J ends lost 5 bases and 0 bases, in that order; junction bases with no gene match: 5. CDR3 sequence: CASRTGTGGSAETLYF. The CDR3 DNA, read in part, is TGTGCCAGCAGAACCGGGACTGGGGGTAGTGCAGAA.

The sample holds a few counts of this clone. Gene names and germline match the mouse. The read terminates 4 residues before the CDR3 end, so the remaining end is supplied by the germline J gene. This chain joins TRBV19 and TRBJ1-2; a weak D match, TRBD1 (5 bases). The CDR3 has 12 residues. Germline V CDR1 and CDR2: FNHDT, SITEND (reference sequence). CDR3: CASSPRGYDYTF. CDR3 bases read: TGTGCCAGCAGCCCGAGGGGTTAC.

A remark on this clone: Any gene name here is a mouse gene name. Read sequence stops 3 residues before the CDR3 end, and the germline J gene provides the missing end. The chain joins TRBV5 to TRBJ1-6; possibly TRBD1 for D (6 bases). TRBJ1-6 is treated as an ORF (open reading frame) with a function not yet certain. The germline gives CDR1 LGHNA, CDR2 YNLKQL (reference sequence). The CDR3 has 15 amino acids. V lost 4 bases and J lost 0, with 7 bases in between. CDR3 DNA (partial): TGTGCCAGCAGCCGGGACAATTCCTATAATTCGCCC. It is translated as CASSRDNSYNSP. In full, the CDR3 is CASSRDNSYNSPLYF.

This clone was picked up a small number of times. All gene names here are mouse names. The read ends 3 residues early relative to the CDR3; the germline J gene fills the gap. The chain has TRBV13-3 and TRBJ1-6; 9 bases match TRBD1. TRBJ1-6 is identified as an open reading frame with a role that is uncertain. Trimming removed 4 bases from V and 7 bases from J; junction bases left unmatched: 3. Germline V gene lookup returns CDR1 NNHDY and CDR2 SYVADS. This CDR3 is 14 amino acids long. CDR3 DNA (partial): TGTGCCAGCAGTTACAGGGGGCGAAATTCGCCC. This sequence encodes CASSYRGRNSP. The full CDR3 reads CASSYRGRNSPLYF.

This clone appeared a few times. Gene labels here are mouse ones. The read halts 4 residues ahead of the CDR3 end, with the missing end drawn from the germline J gene. The chain recombines TRBV5 with TRBJ2-1; D is unresolved. V was cut by 1 base and J by 1 base, with 8 bases left in between. Germline values: CDR1 LGHNA, CDR2 YNLKQL (reference sequence). This CDR3 has 15 amino acids. The part of the CDR3 DNA that was read is TGTGCCAGCAGCCAAGTTGCACAGAACTATGCT. Translating it yields CASSQVAQNYA. The CDR3 in its entirety is CASSQVAQNYAEQFF.

About this clone itself: Mouse gene names apply. The read is 3 residues too short to cover the CDR3 end, so that end is filled in from the germline J gene. The chain recombines TRBV1 with TRBJ1-6, with 9 positions matching TRBD1. TRBJ1-6 is filed as an ORF, its function uncertain. CDR1 is NSQYPW and CDR2 is LRSPGD in the germline V gene (reference sequence). The CDR3 is 15 residues long. The ends lost 3 bases at V and 8 bases at J; junction bases unmatched: 5. CDR3: CTCSAGTGKDSPLYF. The CDR3 bases that were read are TGCACCTGCAGTGCCGGGACAGGGAAGGATTCGCCC.